Described below is a single T cell receptor beta chain sequence and its context. What it binds is unknown. This record comes from a study of T cell responses to AZD1222 COVID-19 vaccine. Study results and caveats: Repertoire sampling happened only post peak T cell response.

Only in-frame clones appear in the TCRdb table, and some are missing; sequencing was by immunoSEQ multiplex PCR. The sample yields more than 100,000 clones, 92% seen once. The CDR3 sequence is 20 residues long. Trimming at V came to 4 bases and at J to 1 base, leaving 16 bases not matched to a gene. Germline values: CDR1 MNHEY, CDR2 SMNVEV (reference sequence). Material: peripheral blood, obtained 28 days after the second AZD1222 dose. The chain has TRBV27 and TRBJ1-6, with TRBD1 identical over 7 bases. The receptor's source is an adult who received the AZD1222 COVID-19 vaccine. CDR3: CASSSIYQGGRQSYNSPLHF. CDR3 coding DNA: TGTGCCAGCAGTTCGATTTATCAGGGGGGGCGACAGTCCTATAATTCACCCCTCCACTTT.